Here is one T cell receptor (beta chain) with its context. The CDR3 runs 11 residues. With 3 bases clipped from V and 15 bases from J, the junction kept 4 bases outside the gene matches. Per germline, CDR1 SEHNR and CDR2 FQNEAQ (reference sequence). This record comes from a study of blood T cell repertoires in COVID-19. Study details: Samples of COVID-19 (acute and convalescent) were obtained from the United States, Italy and Spain.

Sequencing was performed with immunoSEQ multiplex PCR; in TCRdb, only in-frame clones are kept and a portion is missing. The data hold around 250,000 clones, with roughly 85% observed a single time. Cohorts were assigned according to the clinical history that participants reported. The sequencing input was PBMCs or T cells enriched from blood (not recorded which). V usage is TRBV7-9 and J usage is TRBJ2-2; 7 bases agree with TRBD2. The clonotype comes from a man aged 35 to 55 who had been exposed to COVID-19. In DNA, the CDR3 is TGTGCCAGCAGCTTCGGGAGGTTGGTGTTTTTT. The encoded protein is CASSFGRLVFF.